These 23 T cell receptor beta chains came from one sample sequenced in a study of blood T cell repertoires in COVID-19 (dated by TCRdb to between 2020 and 2021). The library was produced with the immunoSEQ multiplex PCR assay. The table comes from immuneACCESS by way of TCRdb, which keeps in-frame sequences with V and J called. Part of the clones is missing from these tables; in studies checked, under half for an unresolved V gene and the rest for unknown reasons. The sample table shows around 190,000 clones, and less than 85% are seen once. Of the sample, around 11% is held by the ten largest clones. Sequenced material: peripheral blood. The receptors were gathered from a woman aged 45-59 years with acute or convalescent COVID-19.

This clone was recorded only once. The V gene is TRBV18, the J gene TRBJ1-3; 12 positions match TRBD1. The CDR3 has 15 amino acids. CDR1 and CDR2 (germline): KGHSH, LQKENI. V trimming: 2 bases; J trimming: 10 bases; junction bases outside the gene matches: 6. The CDR3 sequence is CASSPKPGQGATIYF. For the CDR3, the DNA is TGTGCCAGCTCACCAAAGCCGGGACAGGGGGCGACCATATATTTT.

The J gene is TRBJ1-2, the V gene TRBV7-2; no clear D gene. The V gene's germline CDR1 is SGHTA and CDR2 FQGNSA. Trimming removed 5 bases from V and 8 bases from J, with 15 bases in between. The CDR3 runs 13 residues. The CDR3 DNA follows: TGTGCCAGCAGCCCAGCTCAGGTGCAGGGCTACACCTTC. Protein product: CASSPAQVQGYTF.

V usage is TRBV7-9 and J usage is TRBJ2-5; no firm D call. The V gene lost 4 bases and the J gene lost 5 bases, with 11 bases spanning the gap. This CDR3 region has 13 residues. The germline CDR1 and CDR2 sequences are SEHNR and FQNEAQ (reference sequence). The CDR3 sequence is CASSSLVRETQYF. The DNA of the CDR3 is TGTGCCAGCAGCTCCCTGGTCAGGGAGACCCAGTACTTC.

CDR3 sequence: CASSLQDRGSYEQYF. The CDR3 nucleotides are TGTGCCAGCAGCTTACAAGACAGGGGATCCTACGAGCAGTACTTC. The chain uses TRBV7-2 and TRBJ2-7, with TRBD1 identical over 8 bases. Germline V gene sequence: CDR1 SGHTA, CDR2 FQGNSA. V gave up 2 bases and J gave up 1 base; unmatched junction bases: 4. The CDR3 is 15 residues long.

The chain combines TRBV9 with TRBJ1-1, with D unclear. This CDR3 has 15 amino acids. Trimming removed 0 bases from V and 0 bases from J, with 9 bases in between. Germline CDR1 SGDLS, CDR2 YYNGEE. The CDR3 here is CASSVAGEMNTEAFF. DNA of the CDR3: TGTGCCAGCAGCGTAGCTGGAGAAATGAACACTGAAGCTTTCTTT.

The chain is built from TRBV3-1 (or the pseudogene TRBV3-2) and TRBJ1-5, with D hard to call. Germline CDR1 reads LGHDT; CDR2 reads YNNKEL (reference sequence). Trimming cost V 4 bases and J 9 bases, with 10 bases left between them. This CDR3 region has 12 residues. The CDR3, as DNA: TGTGCCAGCAGCCTAGGAGAGACGCCCCAGCATTTT. Protein sequence: CASSLGETPQHF.

The J gene is TRBJ1-1, the V gene TRBV6-6; D unresolved. This CDR3 contains 13 residues. The germline gives CDR1 MNHNY, CDR2 SVGAGI (reference sequence). V was clipped by 6 bases and J by 6 bases, with 14 bases between them. CDR3 sequence (DNA): TGTGCCAGCAGCCGGGGTCTTGACGCTGAAGCTTTCTTT. As protein: CASSRGLDAEAFF.

The J gene is TRBJ1-1, the V gene TRBV29-1, with a tentative D call TRBD1 (6 bases). CDR1 is SQVTM, CDR2 ANQGSEA, per germline. V lost 6 bases and J 0 bases, leaving 14 bases between the germline ends. This CDR3 has 14 amino acids. The CDR3 loop is CSVIQGTMNTEAFF. The CDR3 bases are TGCAGCGTCATACAGGGAACCATGAACACTGAAGCTTTCTTT.

The genes are TRBV7-9 and TRBJ2-1, with 8 bases lining up with TRBD1. V was pared by 1 base and J by 7 bases, with 9 bases of the junction left unmatched. CDR3 size: 16 residues. Germline values: CDR1 SEHNR, CDR2 FQNEAQ (reference sequence). The CDR3 DNA follows: TGTGCCAGCAGCTTAGAGAGGTGGCAGGGGGCAAATGAGCAGTTCTTC. It codes for CASSLERWQGANEQFF.

The V call is TRBV27, the J call TRBJ1-2, with D unresolved. The CDR3 has 14 amino acids. V lost 5 bases and J 6 bases, leaving 16 bases between the germline ends. Germline loops: CDR1 MNHEY, CDR2 SMNVEV (reference sequence). For the CDR3, the DNA is TGTGCCAGCAGTGCTCGGAGGTCTGAGAATGGCTACACCTTC. Translation gives CASSARRSENGYTF.

V usage is TRBV7-2 and J usage is TRBJ2-2; 9 nucleotides match TRBD2. Germline V gene data show CDR1 as SGHTA and CDR2 as FQGNSA. This CDR3 is 15 amino acids long. V lost 4 bases and J lost 4; bases outside the gene matches: 4. The CDR3 DNA reads as TGTGCCAGCAGCTCCGGGACTAGCCGCACCGGGGAGCTGTTTTTT. It codes for CASSSGTSRTGELFF.

This chain joins TRBV5-1 and TRBJ2-1, with D tentatively TRBD2 (6 bases). Trimming removed 0 bases from V and 5 bases from J, with 9 bases in between. The CDR3 runs to 14 residues. Germline CDR1 SGHRS, CDR2 YFSETQ. For the CDR3, the DNA is TGCGCCAGCAGCTTGGCTAGCGTCGACAATGAGCAGTTCTTC. Translation: CASSLASVDNEQFF.

The chain recombines TRBV28 with TRBJ2-7; D might be TRBD2 (6 bases). CDR1 MDHEN and CDR2 SYDVKM come from the germline V gene. Trimming stripped 6 bases from V and 3 bases from J, with 12 bases between. The CDR3 consists of 13 residues. CDR3 residues: CASSSGGVYEQYF. DNA for the CDR3: TGTGCCAGCAGCTCCGGGGGAGTCTACGAGCAGTACTTC.

The rearrangement links TRBV5-1 to TRBJ2-7; a possible D gene is TRBD1 (5 bases). Trimming cost V 1 base and J 5 bases, with 10 bases left between them. Germline V gene sequence: CDR1 SGHRS, CDR2 YFSETQ. The CDR3 has 13 amino acids. The CDR3 DNA reads as TGCGCCAGCAGCTTGAGGCAGGGTAACGAGCAGTACTTC. It yields the protein CASSLRQGNEQYF.

The chain combines TRBV19 with TRBJ1-5; tentative D call: TRBD1 (5 bases). Per the germline V gene, CDR1 is LNHDA and CDR2 is SQIVND (reference sequence). V was pared by 3 bases and J by 7 bases, with 10 bases between. CDR3 length equals 13 residues. CDR3: CASSIGGYQPQHF. Here the CDR3 DNA reads TGTGCCAGTAGTATTGGGGGGTACCAGCCCCAGCATTTT. Together with reference TRBV19 and TRBJ1-5, the CDR3 gives the full variable domain: DGGITQSPKYLFRKEGQNVTLSCEQNLNHDAMYWYRQDPGQGLRLIYYSQIVNDFQKGDIAEGYSVSREKKESFPLTVTSAQKNPTAFYLCASSIGGYQPQHFGDGTRLSIL.

This clone was detected a few times. The chain joins TRBV6-6 to TRBJ1-2, with 7 bases aligning to TRBD1. CDR3 size: 12 residues. The germline CDR1 and CDR2 sequences are MNHNY and SVGAGI (reference sequence). The ends lost 4 bases at V and 7 bases at J; junction bases unmatched: 3. The CDR3 DNA is TGTGCCAGCAGTTTTACAGGGGCTGGCTACACCTTC. Amino acid sequence: CASSFTGAGYTF.

V gene TRBV19 combines with J gene TRBJ1-1; 8 bases align to TRBD1. Trimming cost V 7 bases and J 0 bases; bases outside gene matches: 1. CDR1 is LNHDA, CDR2 SQIVND, per germline (reference sequence). The CDR3 has 13 residues. The CDR3 sequence is CASMDRVNTEAFF. The CDR3, as DNA: TGTGCCAGTATGGACAGGGTGAACACTGAAGCTTTCTTT.

The CDR3 DNA reads as TGTGCCTGGAGTTCCCAGGGGACTTCACCCCTCCACTTT. Its translation: CAWSSQGTSPLHF. The rearrangement uses TRBV30 and TRBJ1-6; tentatively, D is TRBD1 (6 bases). This CDR3 spans 13 amino acids. CDR1 is GTSNPN, CDR2 SVGIG, per germline (reference sequence). Trimming pared 2 bases from V and 9 bases from J, leaving 11 bases between. The whole variable domain, filled in from reference TRBV30 and TRBJ1-6, reads SQTIHQWPATLVQPVGSPLSLECTVEGTSNPNLYWYRQAAGRGLQLLFYSVGIGQISSEVPQNLSASRPQDRQFILSSKKLLLSDSGFYLCAWSSQGTSPLHFGNGTRLTVT.

This clone was seen a few times. The chain combines TRBV4-2 with TRBJ2-2, with 7 bases that match TRBD2. Germline CDR1 and CDR2: LGHNA and YNFKEQ. Trimming removed 0 bases from V and 6 bases from J; junction bases left unmatched: 7. The CDR3 spans 16 residues. The CDR3 bases are TGTGCCAGCAGCCAAGATACGGCGGGAGATCCCGGGGAGCTGTTTTTT. Its translation: CASSQDTAGDPGELFF.

V is TRBV4-3 and J is TRBJ2-1; D is perhaps TRBD2 (6 bases). Germline V gives CDR1 LGHNA, CDR2 YSLEER. CDR3 size: 17 residues. V was trimmed by 0 bases and J by 5 bases, leaving 17 bases between them. In nucleotides, the CDR3 is TGCGCCAGCAGCCAAGATCAATCGGGAGTGAGGCACAATGAGCAGTTCTTC. This sequence encodes CASSQDQSGVRHNEQFF.

CDR3 nucleotide sequence: TGTGCCAGCAAGACCGGGACTAGCGCATACAATGAGCAGTTCTTC. Translating it yields CASKTGTSAYNEQFF. The rearrangement uses TRBV28 and TRBJ2-1; TRBD2 matches at 10 bases. Germline loops: CDR1 MDHEN, CDR2 SYDVKM. The CDR3 sequence is 15 residues long. V lost 7 bases to trimming and J lost 4 bases; unmatched junction nucleotides: 7.

The rearrangement uses TRBV28 and TRBJ1-1, with 7 positions matching TRBD1. The germline V gene encodes CDR1 MDHEN and CDR2 SYDVKM. With V trimmed by 7 bases and J by 9 bases, 5 bases remained unmatched. The length of the CDR3 is 11 residues. CDR3 loop: CASTRDSKAFF. In nucleotides, the CDR3 is TGTGCCAGCACCAGGGACAGTAAAGCTTTCTTT.

A few counts support this clone. The CDR3 nucleotides are TGTGCCAGCAGCCTCGGGGGGGCCAATTTTTACTATGGCTACACCTTC. Its translation is CASSLGGANFYYGYTF. The chain uses TRBV5-4 and TRBJ1-2; possible D gene TRBD1, 6 bases. Germline assignment: CDR1 SGHNT and CDR2 YYREEE (reference sequence). The V end lost 4 bases, the J end lost 3 bases, and 19 bases lay between the germline ends. The CDR3 spans 16 residues.